This T cell receptor (beta chain) was recovered during a study of cytomegalovirus exposure and HLA in healthy donors. Overall study context: Of several hundred genotyped donors, roughly 81% grouped in the Caucasian-associated ancestry cluster.

Study outcomes and limitations: The authors later linked a missense DCLRE1C variant to TCR beta V- and J-gene trimming. TCR beta chains numbering some 160 were designated cytomegalovirus-associated.

Turning to this clone: No antigen is known for it.

Trimming took 2 bases from V and 6 from J; bases not matched to a gene: 4. Germline CDR1 is SNHLY and CDR2 is FYNNEI. This CDR3 spans 15 amino acids. The PCR employed 60 Vbeta primers together with 13 Jbeta primers. Sequencing used immunoSEQ multiplex PCR; TCRdb keeps in-frame clones, though not all of them. The data hold roughly 200,000 clones, with just under 85% observed a single time. Sequencing was done on a sample of PBMCs. The chain carries TRBV2 and TRBJ2-2; 9 positions match TRBD2. This TCR derives from a woman aged 40-49 years in good health and CMV-seronegative. This CDR3 reads CASSELERGAGELFF. The DNA of the CDR3 is TGTGCCAGCAGTGAATTGGAGCGGGGGGCCGGGGAGCTGTTTTTT.